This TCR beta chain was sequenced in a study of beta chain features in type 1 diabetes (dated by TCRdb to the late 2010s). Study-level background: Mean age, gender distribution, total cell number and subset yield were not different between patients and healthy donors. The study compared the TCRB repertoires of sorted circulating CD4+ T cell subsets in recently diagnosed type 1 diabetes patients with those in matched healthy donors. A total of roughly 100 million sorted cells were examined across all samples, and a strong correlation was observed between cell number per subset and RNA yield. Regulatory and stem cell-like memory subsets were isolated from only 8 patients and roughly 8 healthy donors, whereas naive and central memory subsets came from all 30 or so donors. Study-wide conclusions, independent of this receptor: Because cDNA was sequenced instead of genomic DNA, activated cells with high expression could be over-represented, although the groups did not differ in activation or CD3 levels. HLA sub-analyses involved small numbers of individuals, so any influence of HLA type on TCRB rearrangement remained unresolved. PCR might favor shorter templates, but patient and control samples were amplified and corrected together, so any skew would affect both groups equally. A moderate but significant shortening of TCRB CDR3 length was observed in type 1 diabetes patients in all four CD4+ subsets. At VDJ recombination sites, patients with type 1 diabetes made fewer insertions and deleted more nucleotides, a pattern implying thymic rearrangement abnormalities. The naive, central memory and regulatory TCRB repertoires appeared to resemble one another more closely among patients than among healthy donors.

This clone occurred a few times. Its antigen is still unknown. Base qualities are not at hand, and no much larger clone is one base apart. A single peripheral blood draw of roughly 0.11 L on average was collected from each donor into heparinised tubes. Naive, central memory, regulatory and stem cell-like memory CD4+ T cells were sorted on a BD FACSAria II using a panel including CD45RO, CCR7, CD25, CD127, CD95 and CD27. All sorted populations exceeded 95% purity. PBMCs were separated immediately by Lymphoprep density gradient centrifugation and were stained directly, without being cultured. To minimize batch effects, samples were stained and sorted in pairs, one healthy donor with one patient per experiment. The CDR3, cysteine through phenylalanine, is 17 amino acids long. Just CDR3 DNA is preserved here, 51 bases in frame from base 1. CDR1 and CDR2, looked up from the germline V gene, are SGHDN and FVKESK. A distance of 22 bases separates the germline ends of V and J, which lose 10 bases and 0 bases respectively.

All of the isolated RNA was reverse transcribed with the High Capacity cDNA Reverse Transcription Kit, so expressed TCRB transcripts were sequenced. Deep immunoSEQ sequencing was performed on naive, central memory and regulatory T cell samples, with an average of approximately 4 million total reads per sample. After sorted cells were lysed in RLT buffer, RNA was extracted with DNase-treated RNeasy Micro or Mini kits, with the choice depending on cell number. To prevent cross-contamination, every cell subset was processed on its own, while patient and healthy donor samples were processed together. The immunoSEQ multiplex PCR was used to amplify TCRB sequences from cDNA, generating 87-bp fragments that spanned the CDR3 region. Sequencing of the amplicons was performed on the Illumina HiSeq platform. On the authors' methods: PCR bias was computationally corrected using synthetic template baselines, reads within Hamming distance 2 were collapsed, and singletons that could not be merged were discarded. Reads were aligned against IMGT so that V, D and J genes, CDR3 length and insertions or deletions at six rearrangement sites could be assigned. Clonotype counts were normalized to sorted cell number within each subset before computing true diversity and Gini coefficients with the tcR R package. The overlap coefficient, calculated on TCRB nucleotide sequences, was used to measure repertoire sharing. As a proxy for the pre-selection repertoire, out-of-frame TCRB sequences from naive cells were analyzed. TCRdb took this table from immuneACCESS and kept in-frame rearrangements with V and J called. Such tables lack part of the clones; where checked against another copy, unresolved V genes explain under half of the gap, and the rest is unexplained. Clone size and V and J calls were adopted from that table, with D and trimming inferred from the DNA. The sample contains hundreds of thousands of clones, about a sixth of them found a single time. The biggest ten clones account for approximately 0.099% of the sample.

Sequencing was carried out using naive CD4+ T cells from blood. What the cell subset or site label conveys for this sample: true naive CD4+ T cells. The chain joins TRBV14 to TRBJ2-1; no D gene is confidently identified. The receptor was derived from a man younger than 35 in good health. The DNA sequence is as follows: TGTGCCATCCGGGCAATGGGTCCAGGAAGCTCCTACAATGAGCAGTTCTTC. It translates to CAIRAMGPGSSYNEQFF.